Below are 7 T cell receptor beta chains sequenced from a single sample in a study of control samples from healthy donors and cancer patients. The assay was immunoSEQ multiplex PCR, and TCRdb's table has in-frame clones only and misses some. Here the sample spans 250,000 to 300,000 clones, roughly four fifths being singletons. Sequenced input: PBMCs. Receptors originate from a woman aged 60-75 years with lung cancer.

This clone turned up a few times. V is TRBV7-9 and J is TRBJ1-1; 9 nucleotides line up with TRBD1. Looked up from germline, CDR1 is SEHNR and CDR2 is FQNEAQ (reference sequence). The junction had 6 bases not matched to a gene; V was cut back by 5 bases and J by 2 bases. The CDR3 covers 15 residues. CDR3 sequence (DNA): TGTGCCAGCAGCCAATGGACAGGGGTCAACACTGAAGCTTTCTTT. As protein: CASSQWTGVNTEAFF.

The gene calls are TRBV6-5 and TRBJ2-7; 7 bases agree with TRBD2. The CDR3 consists of 15 residues. Trimming took 5 bases from V and 0 from J; bases not matched to a gene: 7. The germline V gene has CDR1 MNHEY and CDR2 SVGAGI. CDR3 loop: CASSPSGTNSYEQYF. The DNA of the CDR3 is TGTGCCAGCAGTCCCTCCGGGACTAACTCCTACGAGCAGTACTTC.

This chain connects TRBV6-5 to TRBJ1-5; D call uncertain. This CDR3 is built from 15 residues. Trimming cost V 0 bases and J 7 bases, with 13 bases left between them. CDR1 and CDR2 (germline): MNHEY, SVGAGI. The CDR3 DNA reads as TGTGCCAGCAGTTACTCGAACCAGGTCAACCAGCCCCAGCATTTT. Translation: CASSYSNQVNQPQHF.

This clone has only a few counts. The genes are TRBV7-9 and TRBJ2-7; unclear D gene. This CDR3 contains 12 residues. Per germline, CDR1 SEHNR and CDR2 FQNEAQ (reference sequence). V gave up 5 bases and J gave up 1 base, with 6 bases separating them. In DNA form, the CDR3 reads TGTGCCAGCAGCCCTCAATCCTACGAGCAGTACTTC. Its protein product is CASSPQSYEQYF.

The V gene is TRBV14, the J gene TRBJ1-2; 7 bases agree with TRBD1. The CDR3 has 12 amino acids. The J segment lost 10 bases and the V segment lost 5 bases, leaving 7 bases of the junction unmatched. CDR1 SGHDN and CDR2 FVKESK come from the germline V gene. Here the CDR3 DNA reads TGTGCCAGCAGCTCCCAGGGGGTTCTCTACACCTTC. It is translated as CASSSQGVLYTF.

CDR3 coding DNA: TGTGCCACCCAACGGGGGGGACAAGAGACCCAGTACTTC. Protein sequence: CATQRGGQETQYF. The chain joins TRBV12-3 or TRBV12-4 to TRBJ2-5; 8 nucleotides line up with TRBD2. Germline trimming cut 10 bases from V and 2 bases from J; bases unmatched to any gene: 6. The length of the CDR3 is 13 residues.

V is TRBV30 and J is TRBJ1-6, with no clear D. In germline, CDR1 is GTSNPN, CDR2 SVGIG (reference sequence). V lost 4 bases, J lost 0 bases, and 13 bases lay in between. The CDR3 totals 16 residues. CDR3 nucleotide sequence: TGTGCCTGGACCTCGCGGGAGAGCTCCTATAATTCACCCCTCCACTTT. As protein: CAWTSRESSYNSPLHF.